This T cell receptor beta chain was captured in a study of T cell responses to AZD1222 COVID-19 vaccine. As to this clone: The antigen remains unidentified.

Generated by immunoSEQ multiplex PCR, the TCRdb table keeps only in-frame clones and is missing some. The data show fewer than 250,000 clones, with around 92% seen just once and 1% to 1.5% held by the top ten. In germline, CDR1 is SGDLS, CDR2 YYNGEE. Trimming took 2 bases from V and 1 from J; bases not matched to a gene: 7. The CDR3 sequence is 16 residues long. Study results and limitations: Two doses of AZD1222 preceded a rise in Spike-specific TCR breadth and depth. White British ancestry dominated among donors, who included more females, and clonal diversity was possibly underestimated. Reportedly, close to half of spike-specific TCRs are directed against unmutated variant regions.

This clonotype was obtained from an adult in good health. The sample here was peripheral blood, taken on day 0 of AZD1222 vaccination. The V and J genes are TRBV9 and TRBJ2-5; 8 nucleotides agree with TRBD2. DNA for the CDR3: TGTGCCAGCAGCGTCTCGGGGGGGCCCCCCCAAGAGACCCAGTACTTC. It specifies CASSVSGGPPQETQYF.